This is a list of T cell receptor beta chains from one sample in a study of early T cells in non-severe SARS-CoV-2 infection. Each CDR3 protein gets one entry after TCRdb re-called the 5' RACE reads with MiXCR. The sample yields tens of thousands of distinct CDR3 sequences, roughly 13% seen once. Sequencing was performed on whole blood. Source of these receptors: an adult who was a healthcare worker with PCR-confirmed SARS-CoV-2 infection or an uninfected control (not recorded which). Each CDR3 is given with its conserved first and last residue. A D gene is named only where the DNA matches it firmly. Clone sizes are given selectively: once, few, many, or a class where the clone is expanded.

abundance | len | v_gene | d_gene | CDR3aa
many | 12 | TRBV29-1 | TRBD1 | CSASGTAYEQYF
NA | 11 | TRBV5-1 | NA | CASSEGSEQYF
NA | 15 | TRBV9 | NA | CASSPNRFVDNEQFF
few | 14 | TRBV7-9 | TRBD2 | CASLLAGMTDTQYF
NA | 17 | TRBV6-2/TRBV6-3 | TRBD1 | CASSALRGFGFGDEQYF
NA | 12 | TRBV19 | NA | CASSIGREIQYF
once | 17 | TRBV7-2 | NA | CASSLGLRGLYQETQYF
many | 12 | TRBV7-9 | NA | CASRPPNTEAFF
NA | 11 | TRBV29-1 | NA | CSVRVSYEQYF
NA | 15 | TRBV7-9 | NA | CASSSRFGMNTEAFF
NA | 13 | TRBV5-5 | NA | CASSLSGAGELFF
NA | 13 | TRBV29-1 | NA | CSAGGGQTDTQYF
NA | 14 | TRBV12-3/TRBV12-4 | NA | CASSLAGVAGELFF
many | 16 | TRBV6-5 | TRBD1 | CASSYRDRGRGSPLHF
few | 15 | TRBV20-1 | NA | CSAPGVREYYNEQFF
medium-sized | 18 | TRBV7-8 | TRBD2 | CASSSGLATTGGVRREYF
few | 15 | TRBV5-1 | NA | CASRRDSPNTGELFF
NA | 14 | TRBV10-3 | NA | CAISEAAGVGIQYF
NA | 12 | TRBV10-2 | TRBD1 | CASTRGDGSWTF
many | 19 | TRBV6-2/TRBV6-3 | NA | CASSSRDARGRMAKNIQYF